The clone carrying this T cell receptor beta chain was recorded a few times. Antigen specificity is unknown. United States facilities provided treatment to all participants with HIV. This sample is part of a study of long-term antiretroviral therapy in people with HIV. Across the study: The earliest specimens came about a decade ahead of the 2015 immediate-ART recommendation. Regarding the study as a whole: Documentation of ART adherence, viral resistance or therapy changes was absent.

Sequencing relied on immunoSEQ assay v3.0, run at survey level. The method was immunoSEQ multiplex PCR; TCRdb's version includes in-frame clones alone and lacks a portion of them. The sample consists of about 22,000 clones, 70% to 85% of them appearing once. The sequenced sample was unsorted PBMCs, obtained 0.5 years before starting antiretroviral therapy. The clonotype was recovered from a man between 40 and 49 years old with HIV.

CDR3 DNA: TGCGCCAGCAGCCAAGGGGGGGCTGCTGAAGCTTTCTTT. Translated: CASSQGGAAEAFF. The chain employs TRBV4-3 and TRBJ1-1; a weak D match, TRBD1 (6 bases). Germline V CDR1 and CDR2: LGHNA, YSLEER. Trimming took 1 base from V and 6 from J, leaving 9 bases between them. The CDR3 is 13 residues long.